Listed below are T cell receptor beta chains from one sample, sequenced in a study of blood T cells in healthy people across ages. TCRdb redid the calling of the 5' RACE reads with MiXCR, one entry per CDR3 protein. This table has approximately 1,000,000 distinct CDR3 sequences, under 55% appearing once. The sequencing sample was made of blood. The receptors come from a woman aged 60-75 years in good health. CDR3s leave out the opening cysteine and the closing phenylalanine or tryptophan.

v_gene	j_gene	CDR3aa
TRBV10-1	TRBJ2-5	ASSSGTSSYQETQY
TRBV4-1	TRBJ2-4	ASSQDSDTIQY
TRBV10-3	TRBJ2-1	AISQGVSYNEQF
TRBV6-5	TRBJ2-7	ASSGSGPPYEQY
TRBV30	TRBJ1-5	AWSFRDRRGQPQH
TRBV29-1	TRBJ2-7	SAASGTGGPYEQY
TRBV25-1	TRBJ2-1	ASQRSGNEQF
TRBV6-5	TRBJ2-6	ASSYSMGGANVLT
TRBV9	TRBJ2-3	ASSVTGGGTDTQY
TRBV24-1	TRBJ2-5	ATSDFQETQY
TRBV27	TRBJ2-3	ASSLMGRETDTQY
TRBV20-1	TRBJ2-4	SAGPAGLTKNIQY
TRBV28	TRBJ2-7	ASRAGLLLGDEQY
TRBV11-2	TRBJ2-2	ASSLSRLVSGELF
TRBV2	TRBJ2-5	ASKGSGRGYQETQY
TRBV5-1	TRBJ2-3	ASSLIPPQSTDTQY
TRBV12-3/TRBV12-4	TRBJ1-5	ASSLRTLNQPRH
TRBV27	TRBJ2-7	ASSYTVTSGKSYEQY
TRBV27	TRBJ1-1	ASSLGLDRNTEAF
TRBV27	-	ASKSGYDEQY
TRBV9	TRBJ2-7	ASSVDGQGAYEQY
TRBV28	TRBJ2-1	ASSFGPGTKDEQY
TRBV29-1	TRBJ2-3	SVDPTPKTSGRTDTQY
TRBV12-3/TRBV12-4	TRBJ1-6	ASRPTGGLISPLH
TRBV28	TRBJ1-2	ASSSTGTPLGYGYT
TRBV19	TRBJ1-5	ASSHRVANQPQH
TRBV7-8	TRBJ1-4	VSSRGASGEFYEKLF
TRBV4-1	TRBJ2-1	ASSPASSPALNEQF
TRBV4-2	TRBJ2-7	ASSPQRDVYEQY
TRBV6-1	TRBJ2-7	ASSELGGSYEQY
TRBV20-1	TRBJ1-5	SARGEGTDQPQH
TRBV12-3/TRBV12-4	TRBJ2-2	ASRIVGELF
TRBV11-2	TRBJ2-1	ASSLELPGLYNEQF
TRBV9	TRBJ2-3	ASSATDSDTQY
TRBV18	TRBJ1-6	ASSAPPRGNSPLH
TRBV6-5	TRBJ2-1	ASSYAGLAGDEQF
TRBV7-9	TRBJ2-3	ASIPGLAGWGDTQY
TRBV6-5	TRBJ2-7	ASKSVGEQY
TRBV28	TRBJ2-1	ASTLEGWRLYNEQF
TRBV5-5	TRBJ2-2	ASRTGVGTGELF
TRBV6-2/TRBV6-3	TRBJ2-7	ASRYSGMSSYEQY
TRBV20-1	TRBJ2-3	SADFRAETSTDTQY
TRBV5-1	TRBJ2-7	ASSYGLAGGPYEQY
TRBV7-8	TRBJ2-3	ASGPTSGPRDTQY
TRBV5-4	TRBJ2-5	ASSLGPMQETQY
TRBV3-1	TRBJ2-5	ASSSGTYERQQY
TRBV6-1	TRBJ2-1	ASRDPTGTSGIYNEQF
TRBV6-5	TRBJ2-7	ASSYQDSVYEQY
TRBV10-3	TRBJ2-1	AIRLDREGVGEQF
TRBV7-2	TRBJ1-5	ASSYRQGVGQPQH
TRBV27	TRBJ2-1	ASSPQGLGEQF
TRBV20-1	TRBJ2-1	SAVGGNYNEQF
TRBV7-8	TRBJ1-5	ASSLAQGNQPQH